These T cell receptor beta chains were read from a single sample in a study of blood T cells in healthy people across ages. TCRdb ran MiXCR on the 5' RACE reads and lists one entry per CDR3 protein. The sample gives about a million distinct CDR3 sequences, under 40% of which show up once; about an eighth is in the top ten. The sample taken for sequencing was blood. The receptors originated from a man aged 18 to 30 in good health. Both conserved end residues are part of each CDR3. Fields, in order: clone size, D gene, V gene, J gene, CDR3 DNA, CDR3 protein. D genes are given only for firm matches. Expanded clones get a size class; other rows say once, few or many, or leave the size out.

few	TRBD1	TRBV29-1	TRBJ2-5	TGCAGCGTTGAATGGAACAGGGGGGAGACCCAGTACTTC	CSVEWNRGETQYF
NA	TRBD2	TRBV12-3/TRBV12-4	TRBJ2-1	TGTGCCAGCAGCCTCCCCCGCGCTAGCGGAGGTGGTGAGCAGTTCTTC	CASSLPRASGGGEQFF
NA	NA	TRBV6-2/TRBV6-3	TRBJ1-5	TGTGCCAGCGGGACCTTGGTTTTTAGCAATCAGCCCCAGCATTTT	CASGTLVFSNQPQHF
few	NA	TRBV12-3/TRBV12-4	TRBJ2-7	TGTGCCAGCAGTTTGGGGGTGGGGGCCTACGAGCAGTACTTC	CASSLGVGAYEQYF
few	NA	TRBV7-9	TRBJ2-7	TGTGCCAGCAGCTGGCTTGAGACTAACGAGCAGTACTTC	CASSWLETNEQYF
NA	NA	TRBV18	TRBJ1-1	TGTGCCAGCTCCCCTGGGGTGGCCGGGAACACTGAAGCTTTCTTT	CASSPGVAGNTEAFF
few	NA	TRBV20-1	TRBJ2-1	TGCAGTGCGGAGGAGGAATTCGATGAGCAGTTCTTC	CSAEEEFDEQFF
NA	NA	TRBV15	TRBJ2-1	TGTGCCACCAGCAGAGGGGAAGGTGAGCAGTTCTTC	CATSRGEGEQFF
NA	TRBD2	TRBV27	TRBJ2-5	TGTGCCAGCAGTTTATCGATCGTAGCGGGAGAGACCCAGTACTTC	CASSLSIVAGETQYF
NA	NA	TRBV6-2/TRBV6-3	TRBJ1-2	TGTGCCAGCAGGCGGGCTGGCTATGGCTACACCTTC	CASRRAGYGYTF
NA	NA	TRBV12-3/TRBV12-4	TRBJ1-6	TGTGCCAGCAGCTGGGGCAGCAATTCACCCCTCCACTTT	CASSWGSNSPLHF
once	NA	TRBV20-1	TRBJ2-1	TGCAGTGCTAGCCCGGAGCAGTTCTTC	CSASPEQFF
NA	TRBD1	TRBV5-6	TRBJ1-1	TGTGCCAGCAGCTGGACCCGACAGGGTGGGTGGAACACTGAAGCTTTCTTT	CASSWTRQGGWNTEAFF
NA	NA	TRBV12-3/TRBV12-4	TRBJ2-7	TGTGCCAGCAGTCCGCGGGACAAACGCTACGAGCAGTACTTC	CASSPRDKRYEQYF
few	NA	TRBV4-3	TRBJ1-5	TGCGCCAGCAGCCAAGACCTCTATCAGCCCCAGCATTTT	CASSQDLYQPQHF
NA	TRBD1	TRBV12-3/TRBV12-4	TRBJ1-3	TGTGCCAGCAGGACCGACAGGGGCGAGTCTGGAAACACCATATATTTT	CASRTDRGESGNTIYF
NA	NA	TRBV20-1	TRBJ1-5	TGCAGTGCGAACCCAGGGGATAGCAATCAGCCCCAGCATTTT	CSANPGDSNQPQHF
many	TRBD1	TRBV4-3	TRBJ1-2	TGCGCCAGCAGCCAAACCGGACAGGGCGAATATGGCTACACCTTC	CASSQTGQGEYGYTF
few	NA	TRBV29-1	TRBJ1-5	TGCAGCGCTAGCTCAGGGGAGTATCAGCCCCAGCATTTT	CSASSGEYQPQHF
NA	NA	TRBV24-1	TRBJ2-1	TGTGCCACCAGTGATTTGAATGACGGGGACCCCAGATTTAGAAGGCAGTTCTTC	CATSDLNDGDPRFRRQFF
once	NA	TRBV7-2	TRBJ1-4	TGTGCCAGCAGACTGGGGGGCCCTAGGGAAAAACTGTTTTTT	CASRLGGPREKLFF
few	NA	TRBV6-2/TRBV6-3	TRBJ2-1	TGTGCCAGCAGTTACCCCGGGGGTAACAATGAGCAGTTCTTC	CASSYPGGNNEQFF
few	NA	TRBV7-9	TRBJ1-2	TGTGCCAGCAGCCCGGACGGCGGGGGGTATGGCTACACCTTC	CASSPDGGGYGYTF
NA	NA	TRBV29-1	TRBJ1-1	TGCAGCCCCGGGAGGGACTTGGGCACTGAAGCTTTCTTT	CSPGRDLGTEAFF
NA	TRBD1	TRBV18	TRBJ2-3	TGTGCCAGCTCATCCCTCGGGACAGAGGGAACTAGCACAGATACGCAGTATTTT	CASSSLGTEGTSTDTQYF
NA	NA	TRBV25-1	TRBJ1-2	TGTGCCAGTAGTACAGGGAAGGGAGGCTACACCTTC	CASSTGKGGYTF
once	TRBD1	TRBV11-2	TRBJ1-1	TGTGCCAGCAGCTTAAGGGACAGGGCCACTGAAGCTTTCTTT	CASSLRDRATEAFF
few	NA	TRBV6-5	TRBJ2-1	TGTGCCAGCAGTTACTCGTCCGCGGGCAATGAGCAGTTCTTC	CASSYSSAGNEQFF
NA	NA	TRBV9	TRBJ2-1	TGTACCAGCAGTTTAGAGGGCAGCTTATACAATGAGCAGTTCTTC	CTSSLEGSLYNEQFF
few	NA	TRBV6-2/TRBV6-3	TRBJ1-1	TGTGCCAGCAATGAATTGACAGTGAACACTGAAGCTTTCTTT	CASNELTVNTEAFF
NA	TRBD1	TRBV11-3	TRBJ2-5	TGTGCCAGCAGCTCCCGACAGGGGAAGACCCAGTACTTC	CASSSRQGKTQYF
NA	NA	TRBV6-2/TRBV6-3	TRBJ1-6	TGTGCCAGCGGGGACCCTAATTCACCCCTCCACTTT	CASGDPNSPLHF
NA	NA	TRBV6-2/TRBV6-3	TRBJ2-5	TGTGCCAGCAGTGGGGATAGCGGCTACCAAGAGACCCAGTACTTC	CASSGDSGYQETQYF
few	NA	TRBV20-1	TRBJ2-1	TGCAGTGCTAGAGGGGCCGACAAACTCTACAATGAGCAGTTCTTC	CSARGADKLYNEQFF
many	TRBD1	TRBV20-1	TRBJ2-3	TGCAGTGCTGGACCTCTGACAGGGGGCACAGATACGCAGTATTTT	CSAGPLTGGTDTQYF
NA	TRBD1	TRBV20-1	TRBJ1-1	TGCAGTGCTCAGCGACAGGGTAAGACTGAAGCTTTCTTT	CSAQRQGKTEAFF
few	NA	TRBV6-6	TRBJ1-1	TGTGCCAGCAGTTACGGGGCGGAGAACACTGAAGCTTTCTTT	CASSYGAENTEAFF
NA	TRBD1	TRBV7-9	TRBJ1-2	TGTGCCAGCAGCACCCGACAGGGGGCTGGGTATGGCTACACCTTC	CASSTRQGAGYGYTF
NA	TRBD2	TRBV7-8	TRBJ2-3	TGTGCCAGCAGCCCTGGACTAGCGGGGAGGAAAGGCACAGATACGCAGTATTTT	CASSPGLAGRKGTDTQYF
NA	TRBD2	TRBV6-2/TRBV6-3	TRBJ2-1	TGTGCCAGCAGTTACTCAACGGGGGGGTTCGACAATGAGCAGTTCTTC	CASSYSTGGFDNEQFF
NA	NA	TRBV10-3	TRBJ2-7	TGTGCCATCAGTGAACGGGACGGCGCCTACGAGCAGTACTTC	CAISERDGAYEQYF
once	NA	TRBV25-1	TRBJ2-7	TGTGCCAGCAGTCGAGCGGGCTCGTACAATGAGCAGTACTTC	CASSRAGSYNEQYF
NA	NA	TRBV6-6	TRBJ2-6	TGTGCCAGCAGTTACTCGGCTACTGGGGCCAACGTCCTGACTTTC	CASSYSATGANVLTF
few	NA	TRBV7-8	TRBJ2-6	TGTGCCAGCAGCCCGGACCAGTTAGGGGTCTCTGGGGCCAACGTCCTGACTTTC	CASSPDQLGVSGANVLTF
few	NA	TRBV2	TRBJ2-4	TGTGCCAGCAGGGGTGCTGACGGCAAAAACATTCAGTACTTC	CASRGADGKNIQYF
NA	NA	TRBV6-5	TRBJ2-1	TGTGCCAGCAGCCGAGGGCCCCGAGAGTTCTTC	CASSRGPREFF
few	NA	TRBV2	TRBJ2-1	TGTGCCAGCAGCCTCACCCGGAGCTCCTACAATGAGCAGTTCTTC	CASSLTRSSYNEQFF
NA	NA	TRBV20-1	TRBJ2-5	TGCAGTCCTGGGAGAGGGGGGGGCGGTCTCAATGAGCAGTACTTC	CSPGRGGGGLNEQYF
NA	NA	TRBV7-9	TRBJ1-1	TGTGCCACCGACGGCCCCATGAACACTGAAGCTTTCTTT	CATDGPMNTEAFF
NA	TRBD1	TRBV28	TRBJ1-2	TGTGCCAGCAGTCTACAGGGGATAAACTATGGCTACACCTTC	CASSLQGINYGYTF
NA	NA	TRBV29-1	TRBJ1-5	TGCAGCGTGGGGGACGGTGTGGGGGAAGGTCAGCCCCAGCATTTT	CSVGDGVGEGQPQHF
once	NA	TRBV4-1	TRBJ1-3	TGCGCCAGCAGCCAAGACCCCGTAGGCCGGGGTCCTGGAAACACCATATATTTT	CASSQDPVGRGPGNTIYF
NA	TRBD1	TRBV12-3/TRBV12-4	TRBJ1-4	TGTGCCAGCAGTTTTACGGGACAGTCGGATGAAAAACTGTTTTTT	CASSFTGQSDEKLFF
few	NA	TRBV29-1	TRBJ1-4	TGCAGCGTAGAAGGGGGGTCTAATGAAAAACTGTTTTTT	CSVEGGSNEKLFF
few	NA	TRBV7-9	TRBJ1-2	TGTGCCAGCAGCTTCCAAAACCCCTGGGGAGGGGTAGACGGCTACACCTTC	CASSFQNPWGGVDGYTF